This TCR beta chain was recovered during a study of shared clonotypes between healthy human individuals. Regarding this clone: Antigen: not known.

TCRdb's copy holds only in-frame clones and misses some; the assay was immunoSEQ multiplex PCR. This sample has some 1,400,000 clones, with roughly 96% found just once. Findings and limits, study-wide: Investigators expected sequencing depth to affect clonotype sharing among donors.

The CDR3 spans 15 residues. The V end was cut by 1 base, the J end by 2 bases, with 12 bases between. The germline V gene has CDR1 SGHVS and CDR2 FNYEAQ. Material for sequencing was naive CD4+ T cells sorted from blood. Subset here: CD45RA+ positively selected. The chain couples TRBV7-6 to TRBJ2-7; maybe TRBD2 (5 bases). This receptor was identified in a man in his thirties or forties in good health. The CDR3 nucleotides are TGTGCCAGCAGCTTAGGTGGGAGTGGGACCTACGAGCAGTACTTC. This translates into CASSLGGSGTYEQYF.